Detailed here is one T cell receptor beta chain. It lacks a known antigen. No per-base quality is available; no much larger clone lies one base away. The sample is drawn from a study of T-cell reconstitution after alpha-beta-depleted transplantation in children (TCRdb year 2016). For context, the study as a whole: Using TCR repertoire profiling, the study followed T-cell immune reconstitution in a quantitative way in children after TCRalphabeta/CD19-depleted allogeneic hematopoietic cell transplantation.

The intended sense of this specimen's time point label: day 60 (about 2 months) after transplantation. The sample's treatment or condition label, decoded: allogeneic hematopoietic cell transplantation with graft depleted of TCRalphabeta T cells and CD19 B cells. The children who served as transplant recipients had been given grafts of TCRalphabeta/CD19-depleted allogeneic hematopoietic cells. Preparation of the library involved PCR. Sequencing was performed on an Illumina HiSeq 2500. Molecular barcoding was employed in the preparation of TCR libraries, with unique molecular identifiers being used to normalize TCRbeta repertoire quantification. TCRdb ran its own pipeline on the public reads, namely fastp trimming at Q25 and MiXCR clone calling, and kept in-frame beta chains. Each record represents a unique CDR3 protein, reported with the most common genes and DNA among its rows. The sample table records 28,000 or so distinct CDR3 sequences; roughly a sixth of these occur just once. Approximately 40% of the sample lies in the top ten.

Including the terminal cysteine and phenylalanine, the CDR3 comprises 13 residues. Only the CDR3 DNA is retained, 39 bases long and in frame from the first base. The germline V gene specifies KGHDR as CDR1 and SFDVKD as CDR2. At the junction V is shortened by 8 bases and J by 5 bases, with 14 bases in between. Results and caveats for the whole study, not just this receptor: In some patients, high TCRbeta diversity at day 60 was attributed to recipient T cells and intrathymic progenitors that had survived conditioning. About two months after transplant, the apparently early recovery of alphabetaT-cell counts reportedly depended on just several hundred clones that had expanded rapidly and came from non-depleted graft cells. Over the following months the frequencies of hyperexpanded clones went down, and after one year T-cell counts and TCRbeta diversity were mostly credited to newly produced T cells.

The clonotype was recovered from a male patient aged 2-15 years who had a stem cell transplant for acute lymphoblastic leukemia, so the T cells may come from the graft donor. The V gene is TRBV24-1 and the J gene is TRBJ1-1, with no confidently assigned D gene. This sample comprised PBMCs, mostly from graft donor cells, obtained 60 days after TCRalphabeta/CD19-depleted stem cell transplant. Here is the DNA: TGTGCCACCAAACAGCGGTTAGGTACTGAAGCTTTCTTT. It is translated as CATKQRLGTEAFF.